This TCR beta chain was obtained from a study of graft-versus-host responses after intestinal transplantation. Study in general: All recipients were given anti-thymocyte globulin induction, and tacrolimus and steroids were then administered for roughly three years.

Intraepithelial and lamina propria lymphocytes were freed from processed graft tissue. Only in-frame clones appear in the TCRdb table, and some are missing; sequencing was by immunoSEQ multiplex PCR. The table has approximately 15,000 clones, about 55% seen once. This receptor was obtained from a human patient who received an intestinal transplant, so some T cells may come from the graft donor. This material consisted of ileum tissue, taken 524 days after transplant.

As DNA, the CDR3 is TGCGCCAGCAGTGAGTCTCCTAGCGGGGGGAAAAACATTCAGTACTTC. Translated, it gives CASSESPSGGKNIQYF. The chain combines TRBV10-1 with TRBJ2-4; 11 bases are shared with TRBD2. The CDR3 loop spans 16 amino acids. V was clipped by 0 bases and J by 4 bases; unmatched bases: 2. Germline V gene sequence: CDR1 WNHNN, CDR2 SYGVQD (reference sequence).